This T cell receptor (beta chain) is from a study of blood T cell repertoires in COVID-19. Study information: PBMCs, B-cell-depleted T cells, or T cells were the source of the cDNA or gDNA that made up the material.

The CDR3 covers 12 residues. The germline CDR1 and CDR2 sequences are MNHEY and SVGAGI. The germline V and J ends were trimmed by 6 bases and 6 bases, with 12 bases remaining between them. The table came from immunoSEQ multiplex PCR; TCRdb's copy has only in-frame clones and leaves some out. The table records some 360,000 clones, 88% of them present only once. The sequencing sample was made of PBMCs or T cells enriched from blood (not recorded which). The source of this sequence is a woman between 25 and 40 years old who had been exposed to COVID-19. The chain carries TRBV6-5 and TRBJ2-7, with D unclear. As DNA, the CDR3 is TGTGCCAGCAGCCCACAGATGAGCGAGCAGTACTTC. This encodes CASSPQMSEQYF.